This passage covers 12 T cell receptor beta chains from one sample sequenced in a study of blood T cell repertoires in COVID-19. The data were produced by immunoSEQ multiplex PCR, yet TCRdb's version contains in-frame clones alone and is incomplete. The data contain about 170,000 clones, about 83% of them singletons. Material for sequencing was peripheral blood. These receptor sequences come from a man aged 40-55 years who had recovered from COVID-19.

This clone was seen only once. V and J are TRBV9 and TRBJ2-3; TRBD1 is a possible D gene (6 bases). The length of the CDR3 is 14 residues. V dropped 5 bases and J dropped 4 bases, with 14 bases sitting between them. CDR1 and CDR2 (germline): SGDLS, YYNGEE. CDR3 protein: CASRAIGGSDTQYF. CDR3 coding DNA: TGTGCCAGCAGAGCGATTGGGGGCTCAGATACGCAGTATTTT.

V and J are TRBV6-2 or TRBV6-3 and TRBJ2-2; perhaps TRBD1 as D (5 bases). Germline CDR1 reads MNHEY; CDR2 reads SVGEGT. Deletions cut 2 bases from V and 4 bases from J, with 11 bases between. The CDR3 spans 15 residues. As DNA, the CDR3 is TGTGCCAGCAGTTACCCCGGACACCTCACCGGGGAGCTGTTTTTT. Translation gives CASSYPGHLTGELFF.

The chain carries TRBV13 and TRBJ2-7; possibly TRBD2 for D (7 bases). The CDR3 consists of 15 residues. Germline loops: CDR1 PRHDT, CDR2 FYEKMQ (reference sequence). V lost 4 bases and J lost 6, with 19 bases in between. The CDR3 DNA sequence: TGTGCCAGCAGCTCCGAGGGGGGGACTCCGTCCGAGCAGTACTTC. The encoded protein is CASSSEGGTPSEQYF.

The rearrangement joins TRBV11-1 to TRBJ1-2, with D perhaps TRBD1 (6 bases). This CDR3 contains 15 residues. V dropped 5 bases and J dropped 4 bases, with 17 bases sitting between them. Germline CDR1 is SGHAT and CDR2 is FQDESV (reference sequence). For the CDR3, the DNA is TGTGCCAGCAGCCCCGGGGGAGGGGACACCTATGGCTACACCTTC. This encodes CASSPGGGDTYGYTF.

V is TRBV7-8 and J is TRBJ2-3; 10 nucleotides match TRBD2. The J segment lost 3 bases and the V segment lost 4 bases, leaving 4 bases of the junction unmatched. The CDR3 is 15 amino acids. The germline gives CDR1 SGHVS, CDR2 FQNEAQ. CDR3 protein: CASSSKAGGTDTQYF. CDR3 DNA sequence: TGTGCCAGCAGCTCCAAAGCGGGAGGGACAGATACGCAGTATTTT.

This clone occurred once. The chain employs TRBV2 and TRBJ1-2; D is possibly TRBD1 (6 bases). Trimming left V 4 bases short and J 4 bases short, with 7 bases between. This CDR3 spans 12 amino acids. CDR1 is SNHLY, CDR2 FYNNEI, per germline. The chain's CDR3 is CASSGTAYGYTF. DNA for the CDR3: TGTGCCAGCAGTGGGACAGCCTATGGCTACACCTTC.

In this sample, this clone turned up once. The chain couples TRBV4-3 to TRBJ1-2, with D perhaps matching TRBD1 (5 bases). The CDR3 runs to 13 residues. Germline V gene data show CDR1 as LGHNA and CDR2 as YSLEER. The germline V and J ends were trimmed by 4 bases and 8 bases, with 14 bases remaining between them. The CDR3, as DNA: TGCGCCAGCAGCCCACCCTCAGGGTTCGGCTACACCTTC. Its protein product is CASSPPSGFGYTF.

The chain recombines TRBV7-2 with TRBJ2-1; 7 bases are shared with TRBD2. The V segment lost 2 bases and the J segment 6 bases; nucleotides outside the gene matches: 10. Looked up from germline, CDR1 is SGHTA and CDR2 is FQGNSA. The CDR3 runs 16 residues. The CDR3 region has the DNA TGTGCCAGCAGCTTATCCGTGGGGGGGGTCCCCAATGAGCAGTTCTTC. Residues: CASSLSVGGVPNEQFF.

The V and J genes are TRBV11-2 and TRBJ2-1; 10 bases fit TRBD2. Germline-derived CDR1 and CDR2 are SGHAT and FQNNGV. V lost 5 bases, J lost 13 bases, and 5 bases stayed unmatched. The length of the CDR3 is 12 residues. This CDR3 is CASSMGLAKQFF. CDR3 bases: TGTGCCAGCAGCATGGGACTAGCGAAACAGTTCTTC.

CDR3 nucleotides: TGTGCCAGCAGCTCCCCAGGGAACACTGAAGCTTTCTTT. Translation: CASSSPGNTEAFF. V gene TRBV7-9 combines with J gene TRBJ1-1; D remains unclear. V was cut by 4 bases and J by 1 base, with 7 bases left in between. This CDR3 spans 13 amino acids. Germline V lookup: CDR1 SEHNR, CDR2 FQNEAQ (reference sequence).

The V and J genes are TRBV5-1 and TRBJ1-1; D not certain. The CDR3 length is 13 residues. Germline V gene data show CDR1 as SGHRS and CDR2 as YFSETQ. V lost 0 bases, J lost 1 base, and 4 bases lay in between. CDR3 sequence (DNA): TGCGCCAGCAGCTTGGCCGGGAACACTGAAGCTTTCTTT. Amino acid sequence: CASSLAGNTEAFF. The full variable domain, in which reference TRBV5-1 and TRBJ1-1 provide the parts outside the CDR3, is KAGVTQTPRYLIKTRGQQVTLSCSPISGHRSVSWYQQTPGQGLQFLFEYFSETQRNKGNFPGRFSGRQFSNSRSEMNVSTLELGDSALYLCASSLAGNTEAFFGQGTRLTVV.

This sequence joins TRBV29-1 and TRBJ2-3; weak D call: TRBD2 (6 bases). V gave up 4 bases and J gave up 8 bases, with 28 bases separating them. The CDR3 consists of 17 residues. Per germline, CDR1 SQVTM and CDR2 ANQGSEA. CDR3 DNA sequence: TGCAGCGTTGGCGATGGGTCAGGAGGGGTTCGAGGGGTTACGCAGTATTTT. Its protein is CSVGDGSGGVRGVTQYF.